This note documents a single TCR beta chain sequence. Its antigen has not been determined. The input lacks base qualities; no much larger clone sits a single base away. Whole blood was collected in K2EDTA tubes by collaborating institutions according to the institutions' own protocols. For TCRbeta analysis, collaborator samples were shipped as frozen whole blood, as isolated PBMCs, or as DNA extracted from either sample type. The record originates from a study of blood T cell repertoires in COVID-19 (dated by TCRdb to between 2020 and 2021). In the study overall: Collaborator samples came from the United States, Italy and Spain and covered acute and convalescent phases of COVID-19. Sample metadata almost always included a de-identified subject ID, COVID-19 status, age in years and sex. The material from the prospective study consisted of cDNA or gDNA derived from T cells, B-cell-depleted T cells, or PBMCs. HLA class I and class II types, where available, came from metadata supplied by the sample provider rather than from assay-based typing. The repertoires were released in a freely available public database intended as a resource for research on the immune response to SARS-CoV-2. Deeply sampled blood TCRbeta repertoires from subjects exposed to, actively infected with, or recovered from COVID-19 were included in the dataset. Samples came from the ongoing ImmuneRACE study (first 160 participants) plus 1,254 subjects from 6 global collaborators.

The immunoSEQ Assay, a bias-controlled multiplex PCR, was used to amplify TCRbeta CDR3 regions from genomic DNA. In the authors' own workflow: The number of nucleated cells in each sample was estimated from the amplification of reference gene primers within the assay. Sequence reads were collapsed and filtered to measure the absolute abundance of every unique TCRbeta CDR3 rearrangement. For each sample, productive Simpson clonality was calculated as the square root of Simpson's diversity index across productive rearrangements. The source is immuneACCESS, and TCRdb retained only in-frame sequences with V and J called. Part of the clones is not carried over; for the studies checked, unresolved V genes explain less than half of this, and the remainder is unexplained. The D gene and trimming were derived from the DNA, and the V and J assignments and clone size from that table. The sample profile shows some 140,000 clones; 81% of them were found once. The biggest ten clones account for about 8% of the sample.

The germline V gene (reference sequence) gives CDR1 as MNHEY and CDR2 as SMNVEV. The CDR3 runs 15 residues from the cysteine to the phenylalanine. Here the CDR3 DNA is all that survives: 45 bases in frame from base 1. V and J are trimmed by 3 bases and 1 base, and the gene matches miss 3 bases of the junction. Beyond this particular receptor, the publication reports: The amount of clinical and demographic metadata varied by source and participant and was provided uncurated.

The V and J segments used are TRBV27 and TRBJ1-2, with TRBD1 matching 9 junction bases. The source is an older woman with active or convalescent COVID-19. Sequenced sample: peripheral blood. The CDR3 protein: CASSLTGGFNYGYTF. In nucleotides, the sequence is TGTGCCAGCAGTTTGACAGGGGGATTTAACTATGGCTACACCTTC.